This T cell receptor beta chain was sequenced in a study of cytomegalovirus exposure and HLA in healthy donors. General study findings and limits: Per a prior analysis, the majority of TCR beta V segments were productive roughly 87% or roughly 30% of the time.

Germline loops: CDR1 SGHRS, CDR2 YFSETQ. Trimming cost V 0 bases and J 6 bases; bases outside gene matches: 10. The CDR3 has 16 residues. Both 60 Vbeta primers and 13 Jbeta primers went into the PCR. This table comes from immunoSEQ multiplex PCR, and its TCRdb copy is limited to in-frame clones, with some not included. The table has about 140,000 clones, 80% seen once. With regard to this clone: No antigen is known for it.

Sequencing was performed on PBMCs. The sequence was collected from a man in his forties in good health and CMV-seronegative. The rearrangement links TRBV5-1 to TRBJ1-1; the match to TRBD1 covers 8 bases. The CDR3 here is CASSLAGQGARPEAFF. CDR3 bases: TGCGCCAGCAGCTTGGCAGGGCAGGGGGCGAGACCTGAAGCTTTCTTT.